This T cell receptor (beta chain) was found in a study of blood T cell repertoires in COVID-19. At the level of the study: Both acute and convalescent COVID-19 samples were obtained from the United States, Italy and Spain.

Worth noting for this clone: The junction does not match germline at one end; this may be a read error.

Sequencing was performed with immunoSEQ multiplex PCR; in TCRdb, only in-frame clones are kept and a portion is missing. The sample yields 65,000 to 95,000 clones, 80% seen once. CDR3 length: 12 residues. Germline assignment: CDR1 MNHEY and CDR2 SVGEGT. The J gene is TRBJ1-2, the V gene TRBV6-2 or TRBV6-3, with a tentative D call TRBD1 (5 bases). The receptor was derived from a woman aged 35 to 49 with active or convalescent COVID-19. The sequencing input was peripheral blood. The CDR3 bases are TGTGCCAGCAGTCCAGACAGAATTGTTTTCTCCTTC. It translates to CASSPDRIVFSF.